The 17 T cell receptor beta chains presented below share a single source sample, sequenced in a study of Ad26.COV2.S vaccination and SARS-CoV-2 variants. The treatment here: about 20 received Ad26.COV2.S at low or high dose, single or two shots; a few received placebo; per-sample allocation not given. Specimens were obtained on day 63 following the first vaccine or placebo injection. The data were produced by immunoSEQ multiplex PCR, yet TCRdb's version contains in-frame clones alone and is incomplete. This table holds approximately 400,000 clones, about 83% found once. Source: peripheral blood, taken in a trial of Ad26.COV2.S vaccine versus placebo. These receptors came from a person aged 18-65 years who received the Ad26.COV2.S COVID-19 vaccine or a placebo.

CDR3 region: CASSLGIVYETQYF. The DNA for the CDR3 is TGCGCCAGCAGCTTGGGTATAGTCTACGAGACCCAGTACTTC. The V and J genes are TRBV5-1 and TRBJ2-5, with unresolved D. Germline V gene sequence: CDR1 SGHRS, CDR2 YFSETQ. The V gene lost 0 bases and the J gene lost 5 bases, with 11 bases spanning the gap. The CDR3 runs to 14 residues.

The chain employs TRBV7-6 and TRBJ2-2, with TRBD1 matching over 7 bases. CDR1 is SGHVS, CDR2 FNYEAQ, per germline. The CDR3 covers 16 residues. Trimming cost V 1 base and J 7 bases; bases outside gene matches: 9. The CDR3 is CASSLEGAGGFGELFF. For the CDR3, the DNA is TGTGCCAGCAGCTTAGAAGGGGCAGGGGGTTTCGGGGAGCTGTTTTTT.

CDR3 amino acids: CASSIKQGNYGYTF. Here the CDR3 DNA reads TGTGCCAGTAGTATAAAACAGGGAAACTATGGCTACACCTTC. V and J are TRBV19 and TRBJ1-2; possible D gene TRBD1, 6 bases. The CDR3 loop spans 14 amino acids. Germline lookup yields CDR1 LNHDA and CDR2 SQIVND (reference sequence). Trimming left V 2 bases short and J 2 bases short, with 9 bases between.

The CDR3 DNA sequence: TGTGCCAGCAGCCCCGGGACAGAAGAGACCCAGTACTTC. It encodes CASSPGTEETQYF. V usage is TRBV11-3 and J usage is TRBJ2-5; 7 bases are shared with TRBD1. Trimming at V came to 5 bases and at J to 3 bases, leaving 3 bases not matched to a gene. This CDR3 is 13 amino acids long. CDR1 and CDR2 (germline): SGHNT, YENEEA.

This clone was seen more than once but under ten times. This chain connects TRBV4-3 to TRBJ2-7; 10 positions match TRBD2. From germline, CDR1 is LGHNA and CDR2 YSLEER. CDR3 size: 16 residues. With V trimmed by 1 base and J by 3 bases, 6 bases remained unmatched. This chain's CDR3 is CASSQGAGGYYYEQYF. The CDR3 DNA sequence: TGCGCCAGCAGCCAAGGAGCGGGAGGGTACTACTACGAGCAGTACTTC.

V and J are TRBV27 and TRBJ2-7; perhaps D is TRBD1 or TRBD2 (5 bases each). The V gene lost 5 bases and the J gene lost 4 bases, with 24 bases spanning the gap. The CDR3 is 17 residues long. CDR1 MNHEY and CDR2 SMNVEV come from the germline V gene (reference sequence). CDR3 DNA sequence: TGTGCCAGCAGTCCCGGACTCTCGATGGGGCCGGGGTACGAGCAGTACTTC. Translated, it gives CASSPGLSMGPGYEQYF.

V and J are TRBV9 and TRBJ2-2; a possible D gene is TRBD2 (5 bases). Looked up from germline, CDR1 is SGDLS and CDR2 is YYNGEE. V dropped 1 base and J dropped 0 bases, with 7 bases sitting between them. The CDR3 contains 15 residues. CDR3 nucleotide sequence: TGTGCCAGCAGCGTACCCGGGGCGAACACCGGGGAGCTGTTTTTT. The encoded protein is CASSVPGANTGELFF.

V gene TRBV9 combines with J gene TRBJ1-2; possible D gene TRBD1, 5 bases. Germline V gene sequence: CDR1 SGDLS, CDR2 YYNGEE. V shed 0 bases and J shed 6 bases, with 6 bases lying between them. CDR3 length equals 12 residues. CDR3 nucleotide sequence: TGTGCCAGCAGCGTAGCCAGGGATGGCTACACCTTC. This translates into CASSVARDGYTF. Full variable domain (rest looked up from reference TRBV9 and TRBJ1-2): DSGVTQTPKHLITATGQRVTLRCSPRSGDLSVYWYQQSLDQGLQFLIQYYNGEERAKGNILERFSAQQFPDLHSELNLSSLELGDSALYFCASSVARDGYTFGSGTRLTVV.

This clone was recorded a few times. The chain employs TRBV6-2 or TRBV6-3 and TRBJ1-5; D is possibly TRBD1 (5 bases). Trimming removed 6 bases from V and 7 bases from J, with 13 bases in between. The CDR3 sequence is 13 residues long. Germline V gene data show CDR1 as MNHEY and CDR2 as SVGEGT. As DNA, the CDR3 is TGTGCCAGCAGCAGGCAGGGTTACCAGCCCCAGCATTTT. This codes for CASSRQGYQPQHF.

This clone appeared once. The CDR3 loop reads CASSQGDGREQFF. CDR3 sequence (DNA): TGTGCCAGCAGCCAAGGGGACGGGAGAGAGCAGTTCTTC. The J gene is TRBJ2-1, the V gene TRBV3-1 (or the pseudogene TRBV3-2); D is possibly TRBD2 (6 bases). The CDR3 extends over 13 amino acids. V was cut by 1 base and J by 10 bases, with 11 bases left in between. The V gene's germline CDR1 is LGHDT and CDR2 YNNKEL (reference sequence).

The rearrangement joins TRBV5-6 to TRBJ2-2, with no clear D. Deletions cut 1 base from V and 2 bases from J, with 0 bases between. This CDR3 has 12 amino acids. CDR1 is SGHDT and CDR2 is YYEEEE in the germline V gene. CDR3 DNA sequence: TGTGCCAGCAGCTTGAACACCGGGGAGCTGTTTTTT. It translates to CASSLNTGELFF.

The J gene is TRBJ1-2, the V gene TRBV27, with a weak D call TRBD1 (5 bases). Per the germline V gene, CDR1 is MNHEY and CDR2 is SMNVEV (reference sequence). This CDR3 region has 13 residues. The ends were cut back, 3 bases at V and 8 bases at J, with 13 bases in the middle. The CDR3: CASSFRAGRGYTF. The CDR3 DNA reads TGTGCCAGCAGTTTCCGGGCAGGGAGAGGCTACACCTTC.

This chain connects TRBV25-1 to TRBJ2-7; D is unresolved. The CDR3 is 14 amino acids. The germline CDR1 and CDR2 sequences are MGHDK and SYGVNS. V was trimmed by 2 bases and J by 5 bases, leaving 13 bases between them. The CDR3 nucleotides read TGTGCCAGCAGTGAAAATGAAGGGTGGCACGAGCAGTACTTC. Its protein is CASSENEGWHEQYF.

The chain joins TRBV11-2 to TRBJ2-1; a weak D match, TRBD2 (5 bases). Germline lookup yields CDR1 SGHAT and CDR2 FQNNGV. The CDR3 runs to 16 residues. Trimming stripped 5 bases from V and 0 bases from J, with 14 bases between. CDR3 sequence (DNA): TGTGCCAGCAGCCCCCCGGGCGGGCCCTCCTACAATGAGCAGTTCTTC. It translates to CASSPPGGPSYNEQFF.

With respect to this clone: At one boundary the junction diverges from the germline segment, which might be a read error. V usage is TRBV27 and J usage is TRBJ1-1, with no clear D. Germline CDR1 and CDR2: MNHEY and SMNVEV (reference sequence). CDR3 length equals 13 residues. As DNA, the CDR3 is TGTGCCAGCAGTTTAGTGGCGAACGCTGAAGCTTTCTTT. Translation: CASSLVANAEAFF.

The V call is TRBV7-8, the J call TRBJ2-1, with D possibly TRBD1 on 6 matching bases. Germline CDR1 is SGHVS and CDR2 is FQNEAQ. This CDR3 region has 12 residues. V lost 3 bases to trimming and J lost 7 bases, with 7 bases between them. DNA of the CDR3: TGTGCCAGCAGCTTCACAGGGAATGAGCAGTTCTTC. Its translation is CASSFTGNEQFF.

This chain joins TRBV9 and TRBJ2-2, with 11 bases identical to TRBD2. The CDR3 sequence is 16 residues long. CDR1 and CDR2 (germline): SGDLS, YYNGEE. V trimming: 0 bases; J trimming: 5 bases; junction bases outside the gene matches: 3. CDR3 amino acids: CASSVVPSGRTGELFF. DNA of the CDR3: TGTGCCAGCAGCGTAGTTCCTAGCGGGAGGACCGGGGAGCTGTTTTTT.